The rows below give T cell receptor beta chains drawn from one sample of a study of T-cell reconstitution after alpha-beta-depleted transplantation in children. TCRdb analysed the PCR reads with MiXCR anew, one entry per CDR3 protein. The table includes around 200,000 distinct CDR3 sequences, 8% to 9.5% detected once. The material was PBMCs from the stem cell graft donor, obtained from the stem cell graft. These receptors came from a human donor who donated a stem cell graft to a child with acute lymphoblastic leukemia. The CDR3 runs from the conserved cysteine through the conserved F or W. Each record gives: clone size, D gene, V gene, J gene, CDR3 DNA, CDR3 protein. A D gene is named only where the DNA matches it firmly. Rows give clone size only sometimes, using once, few, many, or a class for an expanded clone.

>few|TRBD1|TRBV5-1|TRBJ1-1
TGCGCCAGCAGCTTGCAGGGGGGCTCGTCGGCTGAAGCTTTCTTT
CASSLQGGSSAEAFF
>-|-|TRBV11-2|TRBJ2-3
TGTGCCAGCAGCTTAGATTACGATCCTAGCACAGATACGCAGTATTTT
CASSLDYDPSTDTQYF
>few|-|TRBV11-2|TRBJ2-7
TGTGCCAGCAGCTTAGATCCGGGCGCCCGGCGCGAGCAGTACTTC
CASSLDPGARREQYF
>few|TRBD1|TRBV5-1|TRBJ1-2
TGCGCCAGCAGCTTGACGGGACAGGGGGCATACTATGGCTACACCTTC
CASSLTGQGAYYGYTF
>many|-|TRBV27|TRBJ2-6
TGTGCCAGCACCCCCAGAGGGGCCAACGTCCTGACTTTC
CASTPRGANVLTF
>many|TRBD2|TRBV5-1|TRBJ2-7
TGCGCCAGCAGCTTGGATCCTAGCGGGGGACGACCCTACGAGCAGTACTTC
CASSLDPSGGRPYEQYF
>-|-|TRBV20-1|TRBJ1-2
TGCAGTGCCCACCCAGGGGCCGATTATGGCTACACCTTC
CSAHPGADYGYTF
>few|TRBD1|TRBV12-3/TRBV12-4|TRBJ1-2
TGTGCCAGCAGTTTAGGGGACAGTGGTCTTGGCTACACCTTC
CASSLGDSGLGYTF
>-|-|TRBV18|TRBJ2-7
TGTGCCAGCTCACTAAACACACCAGAATTCAAAGGGGTGGCCTACGAGCAGTACTTC
CASSLNTPEFKGVAYEQYF
>-|-|TRBV12-3/TRBV12-4|TRBJ2-1
TGTGCCACCCACGGGCAACGCTCCTACAATGAGCAGTTCTTC
CATHGQRSYNEQFF
>-|-|TRBV29-1|TRBJ2-3
TGCAGCGTTGTAAGGGCAGCATTCACAGATACGCAGTATTTT
CSVVRAAFTDTQYF
>many|TRBD2|TRBV3-1|TRBJ2-1
TGTGCCAGCAGCCCGACTAGCGGGGGTAACAATGAGCAGTTCTTC
CASSPTSGGNNEQFF
>many|-|TRBV7-9|TRBJ2-7
TGTGCCAGCAGCCTAGACCGGCTTCGGGTTCCCTACGAGCAGTACTTC
CASSLDRLRVPYEQYF
>few|-|TRBV20-1|TRBJ1-2
TGCAGTGCCCTGGGGATGGCGGTCGGCTACACCTTC
CSALGMAVGYTF
>-|TRBD2|TRBV7-6|TRBJ2-1
TGTGCCATCAGCTCGCGACTAGCGGGGGGGCCCTACAATGAGCAGTTCTTC
CAISSRLAGGPYNEQFF
>many|-|TRBV19|TRBJ1-6
TGTGCCAGTAGTAGTCCACAGGGATGGTACTCACCCCTCCACTTT
CASSSPQGWYSPLHF
>-|-|TRBV3-1|TRBJ2-5
TGTGCCAGCAGGGGGGACGGTCCTCAAGAGACCCAGTACTTC
CASRGDGPQETQYF
>many|-|TRBV5-1|TRBJ2-1
TGCGCCAGCAGCGCCACCGACACAATTTATAACAATGAGCAGTTCTTC
CASSATDTIYNNEQFF
>many|TRBD1|TRBV12-3/TRBV12-4|TRBJ2-3
TGTGCCAGCAGTTCCGGACAGGATGGGACAGATACGCAGTATTTT
CASSSGQDGTDTQYF
>-|-|TRBV27|TRBJ1-2
TGTGCCAGCAGTCCAAGGTGGGCGGTTGGGTCGAGCTATGGCTACACCTTC
CASSPRWAVGSSYGYTF
>-|-|TRBV5-4|TRBJ1-2
TGTGCCAGCAGCGGAAGGACGGATCTGTATGGCTACACCTTC
CASSGRTDLYGYTF
>once|-|TRBV12-3/TRBV12-4|TRBJ1-4
TGTGCCAGCAAGCAGTTTACAACTCTTATAGACAGCCTCAATGAAAAACTGTTTTTT
CASKQFTTLIDSLNEKLFF
>many|-|TRBV10-3|TRBJ1-1
TGTGCCATCAGATCGGGGAGAACTGAAGCTTTCTTT
CAIRSGRTEAFF
>many|-|TRBV20-1|TRBJ2-1
TGCAGTGCTAGAGATCAAAGCGGAGTGCAGTTCTTC
CSARDQSGVQFF
>many|-|TRBV20-1|TRBJ2-3
TGCAGTGCTAGTATAGAGGCGCAGTATTTT
CSASIEAQYF
>few|-|TRBV5-1|TRBJ2-7
TGCGCCAGCAGCGTCGGGGGTGGATACGAGCAGTACTTC
CASSVGGGYEQYF
>-|TRBD1|TRBV3-1|TRBJ2-7
TGTGCCAGTCAGACAGGGGGATGGTCTGAGCAGTACTTC
CASQTGGWSEQYF
>many|-|TRBV12-3/TRBV12-4|TRBJ1-1
TGTGCCAGCAGCTCTTACGACAGGAAGAACACTGAAGCTTTCTTT
CASSSYDRKNTEAFF
>-|-|TRBV20-1|TRBJ2-7
TGCAGTGCTAGAGGCCGGGAAGGGACGGAGCAGTACTTC
CSARGREGTEQYF
>-|TRBD2|TRBV28|TRBJ2-3
TGTGCCAGCAGTTTAGAAAGTAGCGGGGGTTCAGATACGCAGTATTTT
CASSLESSGGSDTQYF
>-|-|TRBV2|TRBJ2-5
TGTGCCAGCCGAACAAAAGAGACCCAGTACTTC
CASRTKETQYF
>few|-|TRBV27|TRBJ1-2
TGTGCCAGCAGTTTGGTAGGGGGCTATGGCTACACCTTC
CASSLVGGYGYTF
>many|-|TRBV6-5|TRBJ1-2
TGTGCCAGCAGTTACGAGCACAGGTTGGACTATGGCTACACCTTC
CASSYEHRLDYGYTF
>many|TRBD2|TRBV5-5|TRBJ2-1
TGTGCCAGCAGCCCAGTTCCTAGCGGGGCCACATACAATGAGCAGTTCTTC
CASSPVPSGATYNEQFF
>-|-|TRBV30|TRBJ2-7
TGTGCCTGGAGTGTAGGGACACCTAGCCACTACGAGCAGTACTTC
CAWSVGTPSHYEQYF
>few|TRBD1|TRBV19|TRBJ1-2
TGTGCCAGTACCACACTGAGACAGGGTAACTATGGCTACACCTTC
CASTTLRQGNYGYTF
>many|TRBD2|TRBV6-1|TRBJ2-2
TGTGCCAGCAGCACAACTAGCGGGGGGGCGGGCACCGGGGAGCTGTTTTTT
CASSTTSGGAGTGELFF
>many|-|TRBV7-2|TRBJ1-1
TGTGCCAGCAGCTTCAACGGCGGACTTAATGAAGCTTTCTTT
CASSFNGGLNEAFF
>-|-|TRBV12-3/TRBV12-4|TRBJ1-4
TGTGCCAGCAGTTTTCACCGAAGTTATAATGAAAAACTGTTTTTT
CASSFHRSYNEKLFF
>few|-|TRBV7-8|TRBJ1-5
TGTGCCAGCAGCTCCGTGACTAGCAATCAGCCCCAGCATTTT
CASSSVTSNQPQHF
>-|TRBD1|TRBV18|TRBJ2-2
TGTGCCAGCTCAGCCGGACAGGTCGGCACCGGGGAGCTGTTTTTT
CASSAGQVGTGELFF
>-|-|TRBV2|TRBJ2-5
TGTGCCAGCAGCTCGCCCGCTGGGGAAGAGACCCAGTACTTC
CASSSPAGEETQYF
>few|-|TRBV7-8|TRBJ1-6
TGTGCCAGCAGCTTAGTCCCCACGAGCTCCTATAATTCACCCCTCCACTTT
CASSLVPTSSYNSPLHF
>-|-|TRBV6-1|TRBJ1-3
TGTGCCAGCAAACAGGGAATCTCTGGAAACACCATATATTTT
CASKQGISGNTIYF
>few|-|TRBV5-6|TRBJ1-2
TGTGCCAGCAGCTTGGCTCTCCCAGGGTATGGCTACACCTTC
CASSLALPGYGYTF
>many|-|TRBV20-1|TRBJ1-1
TGCAGTGCTATCCCGGACCGAGGGGACACTGAAGCTTTCTTT
CSAIPDRGDTEAFF
>-|-|TRBV18|TRBJ2-3
TGTGCCAGCTCACCAATCATGAACACGGAAAATACGCAGTATTTT
CASSPIMNTENTQYF
>few|TRBD2|TRBV9|TRBJ2-3
TGTGCCAGCAGCGTAGAGGGAGGGGGCACAGATACGCAGTATTTT
CASSVEGGGTDTQYF
>few|TRBD1|TRBV10-3|TRBJ2-5
TGTGCCATCAGTTCGGCGGACAGGGGGGAAGGGACCCAGTACTTC
CAISSADRGEGTQYF
>-|-|TRBV5-1|TRBJ2-2
TGCGCCAGCAGCTTGGCCGAGAGCTGGACCGGGGAGCTGTTTTTT
CASSLAESWTGELFF
>-|TRBD1|TRBV24-1|TRBJ1-2
TGTGCCACCAGCGATTCCAGGGGGCAGGATGGCTACACCTTC
CATSDSRGQDGYTF
>-|-|TRBV28|TRBJ1-6
TGTGCCAGCAGGGGTCTCAGGGGACTAGATAATTCACCCCTCCACTTT
CASRGLRGLDNSPLHF
>many|-|TRBV11-2|TRBJ2-7
TGTGCCAGCAGCTTAAGGAGTTCAAACTACGAGCAGTACTTC
CASSLRSSNYEQYF
>few|-|TRBV10-3|TRBJ2-1
TGTGCCATCAGTGATCAGGAAAGGAATGAGCAGTTCTTC
CAISDQERNEQFF
>-|-|TRBV20-1|TRBJ2-7
TGCAGTGCTATATCGCCACCGGGCGAGCAGTACTTC
CSAISPPGEQYF
>many|-|TRBV3-1|TRBJ2-3
TGTGCCAGCAGCCAAGAGGGGGCTAGCACAGATACGCAGTATTTT
CASSQEGASTDTQYF
>few|TRBD1|TRBV5-5|TRBJ2-3
TGTGCCAGCAGCTCGGGGACAGGGGGCTGGCGCACAGATACGCAGTATTTT
CASSSGTGGWRTDTQYF
>-|TRBD1|TRBV20-1|TRBJ2-7
TGCAGTGCTAGAGATTACCTTCAACGGGACAGGAGATACGAGCAGTACTTC
CSARDYLQRDRRYEQYF
>-|TRBD1|TRBV6-1|TRBJ1-1
TGTGCCAGCCCCCCAGGGGGGACAGGGGACACTGAAGCTTTCTTT
CASPPGGTGDTEAFF